A single sample is the source of the 8 T cell receptor beta chains below, sequenced in a study of blood T cell repertoires in COVID-19. Profiled with immunoSEQ multiplex PCR; TCRdb holds only in-frame clones, not every one. The table has about 260,000 clones, over 70% seen once. Sequenced input: peripheral blood. These receptors originate from a woman aged 40 to 55 who had recovered from COVID-19.

This clone was observed a single time. The V call is TRBV5-1, the J call TRBJ1-6, with TRBD1 matching 7 bases. This CDR3 contains 16 residues. From germline, CDR1 is SGHRS and CDR2 YFSETQ. The trim removed 4 bases at V and 8 bases at J, leaving 12 bases unmatched. CDR3 region: CASSLTGTATYSPLHF. The CDR3 region has the DNA TGCGCCAGCAGCCTCACCGGGACAGCTACTTATTCACCCCTCCACTTT.

The V call is TRBV5-1, the J call TRBJ1-4; 9 nucleotides agree with TRBD1. With V trimmed by 0 bases and J by 8 bases, 5 bases remained unmatched. Germline-derived CDR1 and CDR2 are SGHRS and YFSETQ. The CDR3 spans 15 residues. The DNA for the CDR3 is TGCGCCAGCAGCTTGGACGGACAGGGGAGGGAAAAACTGTTTTTT. Translated, it gives CASSLDGQGREKLFF.

The J gene is TRBJ2-7, the V gene TRBV10-3, with D unresolved. CDR3 size: 14 residues. V lost 2 bases, J lost 4 bases, and 12 bases lay in between. Germline V gene data show CDR1 as ENHRY and CDR2 as SYGVKD. CDR3 coding DNA: TGTGCCATCAGTGAGCCCGGTGCTGAGTACGAGCAGTACTTC. Protein sequence: CAISEPGAEYEQYF.

The J gene is TRBJ2-7, the V gene TRBV5-1; D perhaps matches TRBD1 (6 bases). Germline V gene sequence: CDR1 SGHRS, CDR2 YFSETQ. V was trimmed by 4 bases and J by 11 bases, leaving 13 bases between them. This CDR3 comprises 11 residues. CDR3 protein: CASSMTGTEYF. The DNA of the CDR3 is TGCGCCAGCAGCATGACAGGAACCGAGTACTTC.

This sequence joins TRBV3-1 (or the pseudogene TRBV3-2) and TRBJ2-6; unclear D gene. CDR1 is LGHDT and CDR2 is YNNKEL in the germline V gene (reference sequence). Deletions cut 6 bases from V and 4 bases from J, with 13 bases between. The CDR3 contains 15 residues. The CDR3 sequence: CASSPIRSGANVLTF. Here the CDR3 DNA reads TGTGCCAGCAGTCCCATACGGTCCGGGGCCAACGTCCTGACTTTC.

This chain uses TRBV6-5 with TRBJ2-7, with D tentatively TRBD2 (7 bases). This CDR3 spans 14 amino acids. Trimming left V 5 bases short and J 4 bases short, with 15 bases between. Germline V gene lookup returns CDR1 MNHEY and CDR2 SVGAGI. The CDR3 DNA reads as TGTGCCAGCAGTCCCCCGGGGGGCGGGTACGAGCAGTACTTC. Protein sequence: CASSPPGGGYEQYF.

Comment on this clone: A junction boundary mismatches the germline segment, possibly from a read error. CDR3 residues: CASSSPGQGSSYNSPLHF. Here the CDR3 DNA reads TGTGCTAGCAGCTCCCCCGGACAGGGTAGCTCCTATAATTCACCCCTCCACTTT. The V and J genes are TRBV7-7 and TRBJ1-6; 8 bases are shared with TRBD1. The V gene's germline CDR1 is SSHAT and CDR2 FNYEAQ (reference sequence). The CDR3 is 18 residues long.

This chain uses TRBV6-6 with TRBJ2-3; 9 positions agree with TRBD1. Losses at the gene ends were 8 bases for V and 4 bases for J; bases not matched to a gene: 1. Germline V gene data show CDR1 as MNHNY and CDR2 as SVGAGI (reference sequence). CDR3 length equals 12 residues. CDR3 in DNA: TGTGCCAGCGGACAGGGGCCAGATACGCAGTATTTT. Translated, it gives CASGQGPDTQYF.